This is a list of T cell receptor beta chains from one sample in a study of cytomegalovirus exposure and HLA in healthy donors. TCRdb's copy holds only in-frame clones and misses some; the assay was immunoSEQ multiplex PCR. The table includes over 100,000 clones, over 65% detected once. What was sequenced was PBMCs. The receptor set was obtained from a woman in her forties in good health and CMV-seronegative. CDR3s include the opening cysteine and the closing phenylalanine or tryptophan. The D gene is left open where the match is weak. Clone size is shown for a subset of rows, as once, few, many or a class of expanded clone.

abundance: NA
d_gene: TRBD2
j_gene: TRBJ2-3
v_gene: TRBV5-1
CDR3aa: CASSLGGVTDTQYF
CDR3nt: TGCGCCAGCAGCCTCGGGGGGGTCACAGATACGCAGTATTTT

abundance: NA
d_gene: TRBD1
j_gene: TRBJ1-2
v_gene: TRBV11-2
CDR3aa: CASSSRTGGISDTF
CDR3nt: TGTGCCAGCAGCTCCCGGACAGGGGGCATTTCCGACACCTTC

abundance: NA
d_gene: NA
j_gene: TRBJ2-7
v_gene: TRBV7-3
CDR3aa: CASSLGVGGYEQYF
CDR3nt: TGTGCCAGCAGCTTAGGTGTCGGAGGGTACGAGCAGTACTTC

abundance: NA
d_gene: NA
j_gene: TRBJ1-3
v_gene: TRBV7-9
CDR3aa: CASSLAQARSGNTIYF
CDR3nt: TGTGCCAGCAGCTTAGCGCAGGCCAGATCTGGAAACACCATATATTTT

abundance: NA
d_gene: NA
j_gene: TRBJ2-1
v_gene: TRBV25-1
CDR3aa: CASSTAGPSSYNEQFF
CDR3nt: TGTGCCAGCAGTACCGCGGGACCGAGCTCCTACAATGAGCAGTTCTTC

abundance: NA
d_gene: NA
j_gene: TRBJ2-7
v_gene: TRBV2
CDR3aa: CASMPHPGEQYF
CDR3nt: TGTGCCAGCATGCCCCATCCAGGCGAGCAGTACTTC

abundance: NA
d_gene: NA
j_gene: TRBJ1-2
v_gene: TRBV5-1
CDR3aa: CASSQGNAYGYTF
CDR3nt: TGCGCCAGCAGCCAGGGAAACGCCTATGGCTACACCTTC

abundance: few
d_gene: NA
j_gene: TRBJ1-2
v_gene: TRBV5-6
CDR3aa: CASSHTISGLVGYTF
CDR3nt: TGTGCCAGCAGCCATACCATCTCAGGGCTTGTTGGCTACACCTTC

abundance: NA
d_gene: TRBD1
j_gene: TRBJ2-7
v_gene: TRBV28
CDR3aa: CASSRPGTGLYEQYF
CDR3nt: TGTGCCAGCAGTCGCCCCGGGACAGGCCTATACGAGCAGTACTTC

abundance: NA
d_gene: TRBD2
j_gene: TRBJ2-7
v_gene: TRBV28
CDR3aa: CASSPTSGTSVYEQYF
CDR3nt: TGTGCCAGCAGTCCGACCTCCGGGACTAGCGTTTACGAGCAGTACTTC

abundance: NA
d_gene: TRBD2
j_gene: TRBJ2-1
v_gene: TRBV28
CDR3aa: CASSFPGTSGRGIGYNEQFF
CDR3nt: TGTGCCAGCAGTTTCCCGGGAACTAGCGGGAGAGGGATCGGCTACAATGAGCAGTTCTTC